The clone carrying this T cell receptor beta chain has a handful of counts. These data belong to a study of blood T cells in healthy people across ages. Using a J-beta primer mix together with a sample-barcoded 5' primer, a second PCR was run for roughly 7 to 12 cycles. One entry per CDR3 protein results from TCRdb running MiXCR on the 5' RACE reads. In the table there are around 780,000 distinct CDR3 sequences, around 24% of which are singletons. V trimming: 4 bases; J trimming: 0 bases; junction bases outside the gene matches: 10. The CDR3 totals 18 residues. CDR1 is SGHNT and CDR2 is YYREEE in the germline V gene (reference sequence). In addition, the sample was reused for a study of T cells of mothers and their children.

The specimen sequenced was blood. The rearrangement links TRBV5-4 to TRBJ2-6, with 7 bases identical to TRBD1. The clonotype comes from a boy aged 10-17 years in good health. CDR3 amino acids: CASSPRDSGYSGANVLTF. The CDR3 DNA reads TGTGCCAGCAGCCCAAGGGACAGTGGTTACTCTGGGGCCAACGTCCTGACTTTC.